Following are 19 T cell receptor beta chains from one sample sequenced in a study of cytomegalovirus exposure and HLA in healthy donors. Primers: 60 Vbeta forward and 13 Jbeta reverse. Libraries were prepared by immunoSEQ multiplex PCR; TCRdb keeps only in-frame clonotypes and omits some of them. The sample carries about 86,000 clones, around 80% recorded once. Sequenced material: PBMCs. Receptor source: a male donor in good health and CMV-seropositive.

The genes are TRBV30 and TRBJ2-2, with a weak D call TRBD2 (6 bases). Germline CDR1 and CDR2: GTSNPN and SVGIG (reference sequence). Trimming shortened V by 4 bases and J by 5 bases, and 17 bases separated the two germline ends. The CDR3 is made up of 15 amino acids. The CDR3 here is CAWTRGGAGTGELFF. The CDR3 bases are TGTGCCTGGACCCGGGGCGGGGCGGGAACCGGGGAGCTGTTTTTT.

The genes are TRBV18 and TRBJ1-4, with D possibly being TRBD1 (5 bases). Trimming took off 3 bases at V and 3 bases at J, with 14 bases between the two ends. CDR1 KGHSH and CDR2 LQKENI come from the germline V gene. CDR3 length: 16 amino acids. The CDR3 DNA reads as TGTGCCAGCTCACCCGGGGGAGGTACGGCTAATGAAAAACTGTTTTTT. Translated, it gives CASSPGGGTANEKLFF. Drawing the rest from reference TRBV18 and TRBJ1-4, the complete variable domain is NAGVMQNPRHLVRRRGQEARLRCSPMKGHSHVYWYRQLPEEGLKFMVYLQKENIIDESGMPKERFSAEFPKEGPSILRIQQVVRGDSAAYFCASSPGGGTANEKLFFGSGTQLSVL.

V usage is TRBV27 and J usage is TRBJ2-5; D is unresolved. This CDR3 comprises 14 residues. Germline assignment: CDR1 MNHEY and CDR2 SMNVEV (reference sequence). V lost 2 bases and J lost 8, with 15 bases in between. The CDR3 loop is CASSLTASGETQYF. The CDR3 DNA reads as TGTGCCAGCAGTTTAACGGCCAGTGGAGAAACCCAGTACTTC.

This clone was recorded a few times. The CDR3 coding sequence is TGTGCCAGCAGCTTAACATTAGTGGATACGCAGTATTTT. It specifies CASSLTLVDTQYF. The chain recombines TRBV7-3 with TRBJ2-3; D remains ambiguous. This CDR3 region has 13 residues. In germline, CDR1 is SGHTA, CDR2 FQGTGA. Trimming took 0 bases from V and 6 from J, leaving 7 bases between them.

The chain has TRBV9 and TRBJ1-5; D is unclear. Trimming stripped 0 bases from V and 3 bases from J, with 10 bases between. CDR3 length: 15 residues. Germline V lookup: CDR1 SGDLS, CDR2 YYNGEE. Written as DNA, the CDR3 is TGTGCCAGCAGCGTAGGATGGGAGGCCAATCAGCCCCAGCATTTT. Protein: CASSVGWEANQPQHF.

This clone was found a few times. The rearrangement uses TRBV5-4 and TRBJ1-1; D uncertain. Between the trimmed V and J ends, which lost 4 bases and 7 bases, there was a span of 17 bases. CDR3 length: 14 amino acids. Germline CDR1 is SGHNT and CDR2 is YYREEE (reference sequence). Written as DNA, the CDR3 is TGTGCCAGCAGCCAGACATGGATGGGCGATGAAGCTTTCTTT. Translation gives CASSQTWMGDEAFF.

V gene TRBV7-8 combines with J gene TRBJ2-5; D may be TRBD1 (5 bases). Germline V gives CDR1 SGHVS, CDR2 FQNEAQ. Deletions cut 6 bases from V and 5 bases from J, with 25 bases between. This CDR3 has 17 amino acids. The CDR3 loop reads CASSEYWSRGVSETQYF. The CDR3 nucleotides read TGTGCCAGCAGTGAGTACTGGTCTAGGGGCGTATCGGAGACCCAGTACTTC.

The chain couples TRBV4-3 to TRBJ2-1; weak D call: TRBD2 (5 bases). Germline-derived CDR1 and CDR2 are LGHNA and YSLEER. Trimming cost V 6 bases and J 6 bases, with 15 bases left between them. This CDR3 is built from 14 residues. CDR3 amino acids: CASSEISAGNEQFF. CDR3 DNA: TGCGCCAGCAGTGAAATATCGGCGGGCAATGAGCAGTTCTTC.

The gene calls are TRBV11-2 and TRBJ2-1, with TRBD1 matching 9 bases. J was trimmed by 5 bases and V by 4 bases; bases with no gene match: 6. The germline V gene has CDR1 SGHAT and CDR2 FQNNGV. The CDR3 loop spans 15 amino acids. As DNA, the CDR3 is TGTGCCAGCAGCTGGGGGGACAGGGAGGACAATGAGCAGTTCTTC. Encoded protein: CASSWGDREDNEQFF. The variable domain in full, completed from reference TRBV11-2 and TRBJ2-1, reads EAGVAQSPRYKIIEKRQSVAFWCNPISGHATLYWYQQILGQGPKLLIQFQNNGVVDDSQLPKDRFSAERLKGVDSTLKIQPAKLEDSAVYLCASSWGDREDNEQFFGPGTRLTVL.

The DNA for the CDR3 is TGCGCCAGCAGCTTGTGGGCTAGCGGGAGTGTTCCCTACGAGCAGTACTTC. Amino acid sequence: CASSLWASGSVPYEQYF. V usage is TRBV5-1 and J usage is TRBJ2-7; 10 bases are shared with TRBD2. The germline gives CDR1 SGHRS, CDR2 YFSETQ. The V segment lost 1 base and the J segment 2 bases; nucleotides outside the gene matches: 9. The CDR3 has 17 residues.

Turning to this clone: The same CDR3 is also encoded by other DNA sequences in this sample. The rearrangement uses TRBV2 and TRBJ1-1; maybe TRBD1 (5 bases). The germline V and J ends were trimmed by 4 bases and 5 bases, with 11 bases remaining between them. This CDR3 has 13 residues. Per germline, CDR1 SNHLY and CDR2 FYNNEI. The CDR3 DNA follows: TGTGCCAGCAGTGCGGGGGAAGGGACTGAAGCTTTCTTT. This translates into CASSAGEGTEAFF.

The chain uses TRBV6-5 and TRBJ2-2; 10 bases are a match to TRBD2. Per germline, CDR1 MNHEY and CDR2 SVGAGI. This CDR3 has 16 residues. The V gene end was trimmed by 4 bases and the J gene end by 2 bases; junction bases not matched to a gene: 4. DNA of the CDR3: TGTGCCAGCAGTTCAGGGACTAGCGCCAACACCGGGGAGCTGTTTTTT. Translation gives CASSSGTSANTGELFF.

V and J are TRBV7-6 and TRBJ1-4, with D tentatively TRBD1 (5 bases). Germline CDR1 reads SGHVS; CDR2 reads FNYEAQ. The CDR3 runs 14 residues. The V and J ends lost 1 base and 8 bases respectively, with 11 bases between them. The CDR3 DNA is TGTGCCAGCAGCTTAGTGCAGGGTAACGAAAAACTGTTTTTT. Protein sequence: CASSLVQGNEKLFF.

This clone turned up a few times. The chain employs TRBV4-2 and TRBJ2-5, with 7 bases aligning to TRBD1. This CDR3 has 15 residues. Trimming cost V 2 bases and J 2 bases; bases outside gene matches: 5. Germline V gives CDR1 LGHNA, CDR2 YNFKEQ. The CDR3 DNA is TGTGCCAGCAGCCAACTTATGACAGGGCAAGAGACCCAGTACTTC. Encoded protein: CASSQLMTGQETQYF.

This chain links TRBV5-1 with TRBJ1-5; tentatively, D is TRBD1 (6 bases). V was shortened by 2 bases and J by 3 bases, with 12 bases between the two germline ends. CDR1 is SGHRS, CDR2 YFSETQ, per germline. The CDR3 has 15 residues. CDR3 amino acids: CASSFGTPNNQPQHF. CDR3 bases: TGCGCCAGCAGCTTCGGGACACCAAACAATCAGCCCCAGCATTTT.

The CDR3 is CASSFPGGSGELFF. CDR3 DNA sequence: TGTGCCAGCAGTTTTCCAGGGGGCTCCGGGGAGCTGTTTTTT. The chain recombines TRBV25-1 with TRBJ2-2; 8 bases are a match to TRBD1. Germline lookup yields CDR1 MGHDK and CDR2 SYGVNS. V trimming: 5 bases; J trimming: 6 bases; junction bases outside the gene matches: 5. The CDR3 sequence is 14 residues long.

The V gene is TRBV4-2, the J gene TRBJ2-2; TRBD1 matches at 8 bases. Unmatched junction bases numbered 6, after V lost 0 bases and J lost 6 bases. CDR1 and CDR2 (germline): LGHNA, YNFKEQ. This CDR3 has 16 residues. The CDR3 is CASSQDLTGGPGELFF. The CDR3 region has the DNA TGTGCCAGCAGCCAAGATCTTACAGGGGGACCCGGGGAGCTGTTTTTT.

The V call is TRBV27, the J call TRBJ2-7; 8 nucleotides agree with TRBD1. CDR3 length equals 15 residues. CDR1 MNHEY and CDR2 SMNVEV come from the germline V gene (reference sequence). J lost 2 bases, V lost 5 bases, and 8 bases had no gene match. CDR3 amino acids: CASSAGQGGPYEQYF. CDR3 coding DNA: TGTGCCAGCAGTGCCGGACAGGGAGGTCCCTACGAGCAGTACTTC.

This clone was recorded at least ten times. DNA of the CDR3: TGCGCCAGCAGTCCTGCTAGCGGGAGCGGGGCCAACGTCCTGACTTTC. It yields the protein CASSPASGSGANVLTF. The rearrangement uses TRBV4-3 and TRBJ2-6; 10 bases map to TRBD2. V was pared by 6 bases and J by 4 bases, with 6 bases of the junction left unmatched. CDR1 is LGHNA, CDR2 YSLEER, per germline. The CDR3 covers 16 residues.